The 29 T cell receptor beta chains presented below share a single source sample, sequenced in a study of cytomegalovirus exposure and HLA in healthy donors. Use of 60 Vbeta and 13 Jbeta primers characterized the PCR. The assay was immunoSEQ multiplex PCR, and TCRdb's table has in-frame clones only and misses some. The sample holds around 130,000 clones; 74% are singletons and the top ten take nearly 6%. Material for sequencing was PBMCs. The source of these receptors is a woman aged 45-65 years in good health and CMV-seropositive.

The J gene is TRBJ1-5, the V gene TRBV19, with D possibly matching TRBD1 (5 bases). V lost 2 bases, J lost 4 bases, and 15 bases lay in between. The germline gives CDR1 LNHDA, CDR2 SQIVND (reference sequence). CDR3 size: 16 residues. DNA of the CDR3: TGTGCCAGTAGTATACGGCCACAGGCCAGTAATCAGCCCCAGCATTTT. It codes for CASSIRPQASNQPQHF.

This clone occurred a few times. The chain carries TRBV19 and TRBJ1-1; a weak D match, TRBD1 (5 bases). V was shortened by 5 bases and J by 4 bases, with 17 bases between the two germline ends. Germline V gene lookup returns CDR1 LNHDA and CDR2 SQIVND (reference sequence). CDR3 length: 15 residues. CDR3 in DNA: TGTGCCAGTAGTCCATCGGCAGGGTGGGGCACTGAAGCTTTCTTT. Its protein product is CASSPSAGWGTEAFF.

J is TRBJ2-7 and V is TRBV6-1; 7 nucleotides line up with TRBD1. CDR3 size: 13 residues. Germline V CDR1 and CDR2: MNHNS, SASEGT. The J segment lost 2 bases and the V segment lost 7 bases, leaving 5 bases of the junction unmatched. Here the CDR3 DNA reads TGTGCCAGCACTACAGGACAGGCCTACGAGCAGTACTTC. This encodes CASTTGQAYEQYF.

The V call is TRBV29-1, the J call TRBJ1-2; no definite D call. The CDR3 consists of 13 residues. Per the germline V gene, CDR1 is SQVTM and CDR2 is ANQGSEA. V was shortened by 4 bases and J by 5 bases, with 14 bases between the two germline ends. In DNA form, the CDR3 reads TGCAGCGTTGCCCTCCATGGGCAATATGGCTACACCTTC. Translating it yields CSVALHGQYGYTF.

The rearrangement uses TRBV29-1 and TRBJ1-2; D uncertain. The ends were cut back, 7 bases at V and 4 bases at J, with 10 bases in the middle. This CDR3 region has 11 residues. Germline CDR1 and CDR2: SQVTM and ANQGSEA. The CDR3 reads CSGETGYGYTF. As DNA, the CDR3 is TGCAGCGGAGAAACGGGCTATGGCTACACCTTC.

The chain links TRBV4-2 to TRBJ2-7, with 9 bases aligning to TRBD1. This CDR3 has 15 residues. V trimming: 5 bases; J trimming: 3 bases; junction bases outside the gene matches: 8. Germline assignment: CDR1 LGHNA and CDR2 YNFKEQ. This CDR3 reads CASSAADRGDYEQYF. The CDR3 DNA reads TGTGCCAGCAGCGCCGCCGACAGGGGGGACTACGAGCAGTACTTC.

The chain couples TRBV5-1 to TRBJ2-7; 8 bases are shared with TRBD1. The CDR3 runs 14 residues. Trimming cost V 4 bases and J 2 bases; bases outside gene matches: 5. The germline V gene encodes CDR1 SGHRS and CDR2 YFSETQ. The CDR3: CASSRDRTTYEQYF. DNA of the CDR3: TGCGCCAGCAGCCGGGACAGGACTACCTACGAGCAGTACTTC.

This chain links TRBV5-4 with TRBJ1-2; tentative D call: TRBD1 (6 bases). The CDR3 has 12 amino acids. Trimming cost V 4 bases and J 10 bases, with 14 bases left between them. The germline gives CDR1 SGHNT, CDR2 YYREEE (reference sequence). CDR3 coding DNA: TGTGCCAGCAGCAGGGAGTCAGGGGCCTACACCTTC. Translating it yields CASSRESGAYTF.

This clone was picked up a small number of times. DNA for the CDR3: TGTGCCAGCAGTGAAGGAGGGTACGAGCAGTACTTC. Translated, it gives CASSEGGYEQYF. This chain joins TRBV6-1 and TRBJ2-7, with D perhaps matching TRBD2 (5 bases). CDR3 size: 12 residues. Per the germline V gene, CDR1 is MNHNS and CDR2 is SASEGT. Trimming removed 1 base at V and 4 bases at J, with 5 bases between.

This chain uses TRBV5-6 with TRBJ2-1, with 11 positions matching TRBD2. The CDR3 consists of 14 residues. The germline CDR1 and CDR2 sequences are SGHDT and YYEEEE. The ends lost 0 bases at V and 12 bases at J; junction bases unmatched: 5. In nucleotides, the CDR3 is TGTGCCAGCAGCTTGGTAGCGGGGGGGCCGGGGCAGTTCTTC. It translates to CASSLVAGGPGQFF.

The chain combines TRBV7-2 with TRBJ2-3, with a possible D match to TRBD1 (5 bases). V was pared by 1 base and J by 2 bases, with 7 bases between. Germline V gene lookup returns CDR1 SGHTA and CDR2 FQGNSA. CDR3 length equals 14 residues. The CDR3, as DNA: TGTGCCAGCAGCTTAGGACAGTCCACAGATACGCAGTATTTT. Amino acid sequence: CASSLGQSTDTQYF.

The chain carries TRBV10-3 and TRBJ1-2; a possible D gene is TRBD1 (5 bases). Germline V gene sequence: CDR1 ENHRY, CDR2 SYGVKD. This CDR3 region has 13 residues. V shed 3 bases and J shed 6 bases, with 11 bases lying between them. The CDR3 region has the DNA TGTGCCATCAGTGACGGCAGGGCTGATGGCTACACCTTC. Translation: CAISDGRADGYTF.

This chain links TRBV5-1 with TRBJ1-4; D is undetermined. In germline, CDR1 is SGHRS, CDR2 YFSETQ. Trimming removed 0 bases from V and 4 bases from J, with 7 bases in between. The CDR3 has 14 residues. In DNA form, the CDR3 reads TGCGCCAGCAGCTTGGGCCAGTTTAATGAAAAACTGTTTTTT. This encodes CASSLGQFNEKLFF.

This sequence joins TRBV9 and TRBJ2-2, with D maybe TRBD2 (7 bases). V lost 0 bases to trimming and J lost 3 bases, with 15 bases between them. Germline lookup yields CDR1 SGDLS and CDR2 YYNGEE. The CDR3 length is 17 residues. The CDR3 nucleotides are TGTGCCAGCAGCGTAGCTCCGGGGGGCCTCGACACCGGGGAGCTGTTTTTT. Residues: CASSVAPGGLDTGELFF.

The V call is TRBV7-2, the J call TRBJ2-5, with D unclear. The CDR3 extends over 13 amino acids. Germline loops: CDR1 SGHTA, CDR2 FQGNSA. V dropped 2 bases and J dropped 4 bases, with 8 bases sitting between them. The CDR3 sequence: CASSLFTRETQYF. DNA for the CDR3: TGTGCCAGCAGCTTATTTACGAGAGAGACCCAGTACTTC.

V gene TRBV25-1 combines with J gene TRBJ1-4; D remains unclear. This CDR3 comprises 14 residues. Germline-derived CDR1 and CDR2 are MGHDK and SYGVNS. Trimming stripped 4 bases from V and 2 bases from J, with 8 bases between. This CDR3 reads CASSGVETNEKLFF. The CDR3, as DNA: TGTGCCAGCAGTGGTGTCGAGACTAATGAAAAACTGTTTTTT.

This clone was recorded a few times. J is TRBJ1-3 and V is TRBV19; D ambiguous. V was shortened by 7 bases and J by 0 bases, with 16 bases between the two germline ends. Looked up from germline, CDR1 is LNHDA and CDR2 is SQIVND (reference sequence). The CDR3 is 16 amino acids. This CDR3 is CASTPIDRSSGNTIYF. The CDR3 region has the DNA TGTGCCAGTACCCCAATAGATCGGTCCTCTGGAAACACCATATATTTT.

This clone was detected ten times or more. The V and J genes are TRBV6-1 and TRBJ2-7; a weak D match, TRBD2 (6 bases). The length of the CDR3 is 14 residues. The V gene lost 2 bases and the J gene lost 1 base, with 9 bases spanning the gap. Germline-derived CDR1 and CDR2 are MNHNS and SASEGT. The CDR3, as DNA: TGTGCCAGCAGTGAACAGGGAGGATCCTACGAGCAGTACTTC. Protein product: CASSEQGGSYEQYF.

V usage is TRBV5-6 and J usage is TRBJ2-1; 7 bases fit TRBD2. V lost 0 bases, J lost 3 bases, and 6 bases stayed unmatched. The CDR3 extends over 16 amino acids. The germline V gene has CDR1 SGHDT and CDR2 YYEEEE. CDR3 coding DNA: TGTGCCAGCAGCTTGGGGGGCGGCGGGGGCTACAATGAGCAGTTCTTC. Protein product: CASSLGGGGGYNEQFF.

This chain uses TRBV2 with TRBJ1-5; 7 bases are shared with TRBD1. Germline CDR1 reads SNHLY; CDR2 reads FYNNEI. With 1 base clipped from V and 0 bases from J, the junction kept 6 bases outside the gene matches. The CDR3 length is 17 residues. The CDR3 loop reads CASSEGVGQDSNQPQHF. CDR3 nucleotide sequence: TGTGCCAGCAGTGAAGGTGTAGGACAGGATAGCAATCAGCCCCAGCATTTT.

This chain connects TRBV25-1 to TRBJ2-2; D possibly corresponds to TRBD1 (7 bases). Trimming stripped 4 bases from V and 6 bases from J, with 12 bases between. This CDR3 has 14 residues. CDR1 MGHDK and CDR2 SYGVNS come from the germline V gene. CDR3 loop: CASSVPGGSGELFF. CDR3 sequence (DNA): TGTGCCAGCAGTGTACCAGGGGGGTCCGGGGAGCTGTTTTTT.

The CDR3 nucleotides read TGTGCCAGCAGCCAAGGGGACATCCCAACTAATGAAAAACTGTTTTTT. Translation: CASSQGDIPTNEKLFF. V and J are TRBV5-4 and TRBJ1-4; possibly TRBD1 for D (6 bases). CDR1 is SGHNT and CDR2 is YYREEE in the germline V gene (reference sequence). The CDR3 has 16 amino acids. Trimming removed 4 bases at V and 0 bases at J, with 13 bases between.

This chain links TRBV6-1 with TRBJ2-4; tentative D call: TRBD2 (6 bases). Trimming cost V 7 bases and J 12 bases, with 25 bases left between them. The V gene's germline CDR1 is MNHNS and CDR2 SASEGT. The CDR3 consists of 15 residues. CDR3 loop: CASTSRGGQQSSQYF. The CDR3 DNA sequence: TGTGCCAGCACCTCCCGGGGAGGACAACAATCTTCTCAGTACTTC.

The chain links TRBV11-3 to TRBJ1-4; possibly TRBD1 for D (6 bases). The CDR3 is 14 residues long. Germline CDR1 and CDR2: SGHNT and YENEEA. The germline V and J ends were trimmed by 6 bases and 2 bases, with 10 bases remaining between them. The CDR3 sequence is CASSVQGTNEKLFF. CDR3 nucleotide sequence: TGTGCCAGCAGTGTGCAGGGGACTAATGAAAAACTGTTTTTT.

This rearrangement joins TRBV30 to TRBJ1-4; D remains unclear. The V end lost 3 bases, the J end lost 5 bases, and 10 bases lay between the germline ends. This CDR3 has 13 residues. Germline V gene lookup returns CDR1 GTSNPN and CDR2 SVGIG (reference sequence). The CDR3 loop reads CAWRPGANEKLFF. The DNA of the CDR3 is TGTGCCTGGAGGCCGGGAGCAAATGAAAAACTGTTTTTT.

A few counts support this clone. The V call is TRBV27, the J call TRBJ2-3, with 11 bases identical to TRBD2. V lost 8 bases, J lost 0 bases, and 7 bases stayed unmatched. CDR1 and CDR2 (germline): MNHEY, SMNVEV (reference sequence). The CDR3 is 16 residues long. The CDR3 loop reads CASALAGGPSTDTQYF. The DNA of the CDR3 is TGTGCCAGCGCCCTAGCGGGGGGCCCTAGCACAGATACGCAGTATTTT.

CDR3 amino acids: CASSGRTGGDGGYTF. Written as DNA, the CDR3 is TGTGCCAGCAGTGGAAGGACAGGGGGCGATGGTGGCTACACCTTC. The chain links TRBV25-1 to TRBJ1-2; 11 bases map to TRBD1. Germline loops: CDR1 MGHDK, CDR2 SYGVNS. V lost 4 bases and J lost 7; bases outside the gene matches: 8. CDR3 length equals 15 residues.

V gene TRBV7-6 combines with J gene TRBJ2-3, with TRBD2 matching over 11 bases. Per germline, CDR1 SGHVS and CDR2 FNYEAQ. This CDR3 contains 18 residues. Trimming removed 1 base from V and 3 bases from J; junction bases left unmatched: 9. The CDR3 is CASSLELAGAAGTDTQYF. In nucleotides, the CDR3 is TGTGCCAGCAGCTTAGAACTAGCGGGGGCTGCGGGAACAGATACGCAGTATTTT.

This sequence joins TRBV11-3 and TRBJ2-5, with 10 bases aligning to TRBD2. This CDR3 has 16 residues. V was clipped by 1 base and J by 2 bases; unmatched bases: 4. Germline lookup yields CDR1 SGHNT and CDR2 YENEEA. The CDR3, as DNA: TGTGCCAGCAGCTTAGTTAGCGGGGGGACTCAAGAGACCCAGTACTTC. Its translation: CASSLVSGGTQETQYF.